The sample holds many counts of the clone carrying this T cell receptor (beta chain). Its antigen remains unidentified. TCR beta CDR3 regions were amplified from RNA. First-round RT-PCR targeting the TCR CDR3 was performed with the HTBI primer set. TCRdb reanalysed the multiplex PCR reads using MiXCR and keeps one entry per CDR3 protein. The sample yields 700,000 to 950,000 distinct CDR3 sequences, 30% to 40% seen once. The CDR3 extends over 13 amino acids. J lost 6 bases, V lost 5 bases, and 5 bases had no gene match. Germline lookup yields CDR1 SEHNR and CDR2 FQNEAQ (reference sequence). These data come from a study of T cells in Graves' hyperthyroidism and ophthalmopathy. General study points: Most clonotypes expanded in thyroid above 0.001 were likewise present in blood.

Hyperthyroidism, newly diagnosed and lasting under 2 months, affected patients aged 18 to 65. PBMCs came from less than 11 ml fresh peripheral blood. Material: blood. This receptor was obtained from a middle-aged woman with Graves' hyperthyroidism. The chain joins TRBV7-9 to TRBJ2-7; 9 bases map to TRBD1. The CDR3 coding sequence is TGTGCCAGCAGCGGACAGGGGAGAGGCGAGCAGTACTTC. It codes for CASSGQGRGEQYF.